These T cell receptor beta chains were read from a single sample in a study of cytomegalovirus exposure and HLA in healthy donors. Profiling relied on immunoSEQ multiplex PCR, and the TCRdb table lists in-frame clones only, not all of them. In all, the sample yields some 110,000 clones. Material for sequencing was PBMCs. These receptors were taken from a man aged 40-49 years in good health and CMV-seronegative. Both conserved end residues are part of each CDR3. The order of the fields is V gene, J gene, CDR3 protein.

>TRBV2|TRBJ1-1
CASSLDRGNTEAFF
>TRBV28|TRBJ2-2
CASTVTGELFF
>TRBV5-4|TRBJ1-2
CASSLEQGLYGYTF
>TRBV10-3|TRBJ2-5
CAISEQLAGLQETQYF
>TRBV30|TRBJ2-2
CAWRNTGASTGELFF
>TRBV5-4|TRBJ2-7
CASSRTSGNSYEQYF
>TRBV7-3|TRBJ1-2
CASSLVGGRTYGYTF
>TRBV21-1|TRBJ2-6
CASSKRGAGANVLTF
>TRBV30|TRBJ2-2
CAWSSAPSGTGELFF
>TRBV6-5|TRBJ2-7
CASSYQTGPPWYEQYF
>TRBV19|TRBJ1-1
CASSILWTGMRTEAFF
>TRBV28|TRBJ1-2
CASSFGSERDGYTF
>TRBV9|TRBJ2-7
CASSPLGSGSTWIEQYF
>TRBV7-6|TRBJ2-7
CASSQTSGAYEQYF
>TRBV7-8|TRBJ1-4
CASSLAPQGDVTNEKLFF
>TRBV11-2|TRBJ2-5
CASSRGLAGEAETQYF
>TRBV5-6|TRBJ2-7
CASSVSNLRWDRDF
>TRBV5-5|TRBJ1-1
CASSGAGGNTEAFF
>TRBV10-3|TRBJ2-7
CAIRGASGTSYEQYF
>TRBV10-3|TRBJ2-3
CAMRQVSTDTQYF
>TRBV28|TRBJ1-5
CASSQAGGTHSNQPQHF
>TRBV7-9|TRBJ2-1
CASEPGGSYNEQFF
>TRBV29-1|NA
CSVSRTAQGAQHFYEQYF
>TRBV29-1|TRBJ2-3
CSVEYGSPDTQYF
>TRBV28|TRBJ2-2
CASSSGGTLNTGELFF
>TRBV6-1|TRBJ2-3
CASSRRARSTDTQYF
>TRBV5-6|TRBJ2-3
CASSEAGQGKEDTQYF
>TRBV2|TRBJ2-7
CASSIMDTLTHNF
>TRBV6-6|TRBJ2-7
CASSYRTGGDYEQYF
>TRBV9|TRBJ1-3
CASSVVGQGDAGPSGNTIYF
>TRBV7-5|TRBJ2-7
CARSLVSGCPLAGARTLRHEQYF
>TRBV9|TRBJ1-5
CASSVGGEEPQHF
>TRBV6-1|TRBJ2-7
CASRETGNYEQYF
>TRBV7-3|TRBJ2-1
CASSPGTHSYNEQFF
>TRBV25-1|TRBJ1-4
CASSEWGGFWGTNEKLFF
>TRBV5-4|TRBJ2-7
CASSSSRDRGTYEQYF
>TRBV2|TRBJ1-1
CASSERTGGRVEAFF
>TRBV25-1|TRBJ1-4
CASSDTAGNEKLFF
>TRBV5-1|TRBJ1-4
CASSSGQGAEKLFF
>TRBV29-1|TRBJ1-2
CSVDRDRGRGYTF
>TRBV11-3|TRBJ2-1
CASRTRTGTNEQFF